This T cell receptor beta chain was observed in a study of T-cell reconstitution after alpha-beta-depleted transplantation in children (dated by TCRdb to about 2016). For the study in its entirety: Using TCR repertoire profiling, the study followed T-cell immune reconstitution in a quantitative way in children after TCRalphabeta/CD19-depleted allogeneic hematopoietic cell transplantation.

The CDR3 goes from the cysteine to the phenylalanine over 13 residues. Only the CDR3 DNA is retained, 39 bases long and in frame from the first base. V and J are truncated by 9 bases and 8 bases respectively, leaving an intervening sequence of 19 bases. In the germline V gene (reference sequence), CDR1 corresponds to MNHEY and CDR2 to SMNVEV. The method was PCR. The run used an Illumina HiSeq 2500. To normalize quantification of the TCRbeta repertoire, the TCR libraries were built with molecular barcoding that relied on unique molecular identifiers. Using fastp at Q25 and MiXCR, TCRdb reprocessed the public reads and kept productive beta chains. Each record represents a unique CDR3 protein, reported with the most common genes and DNA among its rows. The sample includes 440,000 or so distinct CDR3 sequences, with roughly 11% observed a single time. The top ten clonotypes cover roughly 5.1% of the sample.

About this clonotype itself: It has no known antigen specificity. Base-call qualities are not available, and no considerably larger clone is one nucleotide away.

This sequence originates from a human donor who donated a stem cell graft to a child with acute myeloid leukemia. The sample in question was PBMCs from the stem cell graft donor, obtained from the stem cell graft. The rearrangement joined TRBV27 to TRBJ1-2; 5 matching bases give a weak D call of TRBD1. The CDR3 sequence is CASKTLGTRGYTF. The nucleotide sequence reads as follows: TGTGCCAGTAAGACCCTTGGGACGCGAGGCTACACCTTC.